The source of this T cell receptor (beta chain) is a study of blood T cell repertoires in COVID-19. Study details: The United States, Italy and Spain supplied acute and convalescent COVID-19 samples. Sample material is recorded as cDNA or gDNA derived from T cells, B-cell-depleted T cells, or PBMCs.

Original handling: Cell counts per sample came from amplifying reference gene primers. The assay was immunoSEQ multiplex PCR, and TCRdb's table has in-frame clones only and misses some. That table supplies the V and J calls and clone size; D and trimming were determined from the DNA. The repertoire holds about 300,000 clones, with roughly 82% as singletons. The germline gives CDR1 LNHDA, CDR2 SQIVND (reference sequence). This CDR3 contains 22 residues. The ends were cut back, 3 bases at V and 0 bases at J, with 30 bases in the middle. Sample: peripheral blood. The clonotype originates from a woman in her fifties or sixties with acute or convalescent COVID-19. This chain connects TRBV19 to TRBJ1-3; perhaps TRBD1 as D (5 bases). In DNA form, the CDR3 reads TGTGCCAGTAGTATTCGCCCCCAGCAATTCTCTCCGGGGGTCGGCTCTGGAAACACCATATATTTT. Protein: CASSIRPQQFSPGVGSGNTIYF.